Below, 17 T cell receptor beta chains from the same sample are listed, as sequenced in a study of neurological immune-mediated disorders (dated by TCRdb to about 2019). Library construction relied on 5' RACE. Sequencing took place on an Illumina HiSeq 2500. TCRdb took the public reads, trimmed them with fastp at Q25, ran MiXCR for clone calling and kept in-frame beta chains. CDR3 protein duplicates are merged, each entry listing the most common genes and DNA. Present in this sample are 25,000 to 35,000 distinct CDR3 sequences, 1.5% of which were seen just once. The ten largest clones capture roughly 8.7% of the sample. Specimen: PBMCs. The receptor set was obtained from a woman between 25 and 40 years old with multiple sclerosis.

Ten or more counts support this clonotype. The chain joins TRBV6-5 to TRBJ1-5, with D possibly TRBD1 on 5 matching bases. Germline lookup yields CDR1 MNHEY and CDR2 SVGAGI. The CDR3 extends over 14 amino acids. The V and J ends lost 4 bases and 4 bases respectively, with 11 bases between them. The CDR3 sequence: CASSSAGHNQPQHF. As DNA, the CDR3 is TGTGCCAGCAGTTCGGCAGGGCATAATCAGCCCCAGCATTTT.

A single count supports this clonotype. A much larger clone is a single base away; this may be a read error. The V and J genes are TRBV7-6 and TRBJ2-5, with D hard to call. CDR3 length: 14 residues. The germline V and J ends were trimmed by 5 bases and 5 bases, with 15 bases remaining between them. Germline V CDR1 and CDR2: SGHVS, FNYEAQ. As DNA, the CDR3 is TGTGCCAGCAGCCGCACATGGTCAGAGGAGACCCAGTACTTC. Amino acids: CASSRTWSEETQYF.

This clonotype was found many times. The chain is built from TRBV3-1 and TRBJ2-1, with TRBD2 matching 8 bases. With 8 bases clipped from V and 5 bases from J, the junction kept 11 bases outside the gene matches. This CDR3 has 15 amino acids. Germline V gene data show CDR1 as LGHDT and CDR2 as YNNKEL (reference sequence). CDR3 coding DNA: TGTGCCAGCGCGCCTACTCGGGGGGGCAACAATGAGCAGTTCTTC. Its protein is CASAPTRGGNNEQFF.

In this sample, this clonotype turned up many times. The gene calls are TRBV7-6 and TRBJ2-5; D remains ambiguous. Germline assignment: CDR1 SGHVS and CDR2 FNYEAQ. The CDR3 is 14 amino acids. With 2 bases removed from V and 2 bases from J, the gap between germline ends came to 9 bases. This chain's CDR3 is CASSLWHTQETQYF. The DNA of the CDR3 is TGTGCCAGCAGCTTATGGCACACACAAGAGACCCAGTACTTC.

At least ten counts were recorded for this clonotype. The chain carries TRBV7-9 and TRBJ2-5; D unclear. Between the trimmed V and J ends, which lost 1 base and 1 base, there was a span of 10 bases. CDR1 is SEHNR and CDR2 is FQNEAQ in the germline V gene (reference sequence). There are 15 residues in the CDR3. The CDR3 loop reads CASSLGAGPQETQYF. The CDR3 DNA reads as TGTGCCAGCAGCTTAGGTGCCGGCCCCCAAGAGACCCAGTACTTC.

This clonotype was seen repeatedly, ten times or more. The chain is built from TRBV4-2 and TRBJ1-2; D not certain. The germline CDR1 and CDR2 sequences are LGHNA and YNFKEQ. This CDR3 is built from 16 residues. Trimming shortened V by 0 bases and J by 6 bases, and 17 bases separated the two germline ends. CDR3 sequence reads: CASSQDRTALTHGYTF. For the CDR3, the DNA is TGTGCCAGCAGCCAAGATCGGACGGCCCTAACCCATGGCTACACCTTC.

This clonotype was seen ten or more times. The genes are TRBV29-1 and TRBJ2-2; unclear D gene. This CDR3 spans 10 amino acids. Trimming removed 5 bases from V and 6 bases from J, with 4 bases in between. Per the germline V gene, CDR1 is SQVTM and CDR2 is ANQGSEA. This CDR3 is CSVIAGELFF. For the CDR3, the DNA is TGCAGCGTTATTGCCGGGGAGCTGTTTTTT.

This chain joins TRBV11-2 and TRBJ2-7; the match to TRBD1 covers 10 bases. Germline V CDR1 and CDR2: SGHAT, FQNNGV. Trimming cost V 5 bases and J 6 bases; bases outside gene matches: 4. The CDR3 runs to 13 residues. The CDR3 loop is CASSPGQGIEQYF. In DNA form, the CDR3 reads TGTGCCAGCAGCCCGGGACAGGGGATCGAGCAGTACTTC.

The chain employs TRBV10-2 and TRBJ2-7, with D possibly TRBD1 on 7 matching bases. Germline V gene lookup returns CDR1 WSHSY and CDR2 SAAADI. V shed 7 bases and J shed 3 bases, with 13 bases lying between them. CDR3 size: 13 residues. The CDR3 loop reads CASKEGQNYEQYF. The CDR3 nucleotides are TGCGCCAGCAAGGAGGGACAGAACTACGAGCAGTACTTC.

At least ten counts were recorded for this clonotype. The rearrangement joins TRBV5-1 to TRBJ2-2; D ambiguous. This CDR3 is 16 amino acids long. The germline V gene encodes CDR1 SGHRS and CDR2 YFSETQ. The V end lost 1 base, the J end lost 4 bases, and 14 bases lay between the germline ends. CDR3 coding DNA: TGCGCCAGCAGCTTGAGTCGTGGTCCTGGCACCGGGGAGCTGTTTTTT. Protein: CASSLSRGPGTGELFF.

This clonotype was picked up many times. This sequence joins TRBV7-2 and TRBJ2-7; a weak D match, TRBD2 (6 bases). Germline loops: CDR1 SGHTA, CDR2 FQGNSA. Trimming removed 1 base at V and 2 bases at J, with 12 bases between. CDR3 length equals 15 residues. The CDR3 reads CASSLGGGATYEQYF. DNA of the CDR3: TGTGCCAGCAGCTTAGGTGGAGGGGCAACCTACGAGCAGTACTTC.

In its sample, this clonotype was seen many times. Because it lacks the conserved phenylalanine or tryptophan at the end, this CDR3 is likely a read error. The gene calls are TRBV5-1 and TRBJ2-4; D remains ambiguous. Germline V gives CDR1 SGHRS, CDR2 YFSETQ. This CDR3 is 14 amino acids long. V was pared by 0 bases and J by 1 base, with 5 bases between. DNA of the CDR3: TGCGCCAGCAGCTTGGCCTTGGCCAAAAACATTCAGTACATC. Translating gives CASSLALAKNIQYI.

This clonotype showed up many times. This chain connects TRBV6-2 or TRBV6-3 to TRBJ2-5; D not certain. The V end was cut by 7 bases, the J end by 3 bases, with 18 bases between. Germline V gives CDR1 MNHEY, CDR2 SVGEGT. The CDR3 is made up of 15 amino acids. The CDR3, as DNA: TGTGCCAGCACCCCTCATGGAGCAGGAAAAGAGACCCAGTACTTC. This codes for CASTPHGAGKETQYF.

This clonotype was seen repeatedly, ten times or more. The chain couples TRBV5-1 to TRBJ1-1; perhaps TRBD1 as D (6 bases). CDR3 size: 17 residues. Germline CDR1 is SGHRS and CDR2 is YFSETQ. Trimming shortened V by 3 bases and J by 1 base, and 19 bases separated the two germline ends. CDR3 in DNA: TGCGCCAGCAGCTCGGAGACAGGTCGTAGGAAGAACACTGAAGCTTTCTTT. It yields the protein CASSSETGRRKNTEAFF.

This clonotype was recorded at least ten times. The chain couples TRBV20-1 to TRBJ2-1, with 12 positions matching TRBD2. The length of the CDR3 is 17 residues. The germline V gene has CDR1 DFQATT and CDR2 SNEGSKA (reference sequence). V shed 5 bases and J 3 bases; nucleotides not matched to a gene: 11. Written as DNA, the CDR3 is TGCAGTGCTCTGCCCTTACTAGCGGGGGGTTTCTACAATGAGCAGTTCTTC. Its translation is CSALPLLAGGFYNEQFF.

This clonotype has ten or more counts. The V gene is TRBV5-1, the J gene TRBJ1-3; D uncertain. Trimming shortened V by 4 bases and J by 1 base, and 9 bases separated the two germline ends. The CDR3 has 14 amino acids. Germline CDR1 SGHRS, CDR2 YFSETQ. CDR3 loop: CASSPRLSGNTIYF. For the CDR3, the DNA is TGCGCCAGCAGCCCCAGACTTTCTGGAAACACCATATATTTT. Full variable domain (remainder filled in from reference TRBV5-1 and TRBJ1-3): KAGVTQTPRYLIKTRGQQVTLSCSPISGHRSVSWYQQTPGQGLQFLFEYFSETQRNKGNFPGRFSGRQFSNSRSEMNVSTLELGDSALYLCASSPRLSGNTIYFGEGSWLTVV.

This clonotype occurred many times. The genes are TRBV12-3 or TRBV12-4 and TRBJ1-1; no clear D gene. Trimming stripped 3 bases from V and 1 base from J, with 9 bases between. This CDR3 has 14 amino acids. Here the CDR3 DNA reads TGTGCCAGCAGTTTCGGTGTGGGGAACACTGAAGCTTTCTTT. Translating gives CASSFGVGNTEAFF.